What follows are 22 T cell receptor beta chains derived from one specimen sequenced in a study of shared clonotypes between healthy human individuals (dated by TCRdb to 2018 to 2021). Library preparation used the immunoSEQ multiplex PCR assay. What TCRdb holds here is the immuneACCESS table cut down to in-frame rearrangements. Part of the clones is not present; checked against another copy, under half of the missing clones reflect an unresolved V gene, and the others are unexplained. The sample data list over 750,000 clones, and 96% of these were observed just once. Jointly, the top ten make up about 0.21% of the sample. CD8 naive samples were CD45RO-negative cells positively selected for CCR7, giving a CD45RA+CCR7+ population that excluded TemRA cells. Sequencing was carried out using naive CD8+ T cells sorted from blood. Taken with the paper, the label for cell subset or site translates to: CD45RA+CCR7+. Receptor source: a man aged 30 to 45 in good health.

The chain links TRBV27 to TRBJ2-5; 7 bases agree with TRBD1. The V and J ends lost 4 bases and 5 bases, in that order; junction bases with no gene match: 7. Germline assignment: CDR1 MNHEY and CDR2 SMNVEV (reference sequence). CDR3 size: 14 residues. This CDR3 reads CASSSQGGLETQYF. For the CDR3, the DNA is TGTGCCAGCAGTTCCCAAGGGGGCTTGGAGACCCAGTACTTC.

This chain links TRBV19 with TRBJ2-7; D may be TRBD2 (6 bases). The germline CDR1 and CDR2 sequences are LNHDA and SQIVND (reference sequence). Deletions cut 8 bases from V and 2 bases from J, with 13 bases between. CDR3 length: 13 residues. The CDR3 nucleotides read TGTGCCAGTTCTTACAGGACTACCTACGAGCAGTACTTC. Its protein is CASSYRTTYEQYF.

The chain is built from TRBV4-1 and TRBJ1-4; tentatively, D is TRBD1 (5 bases). The ends were cut back, 0 bases at V and 1 base at J, with 9 bases in the middle. The CDR3 spans 16 residues. The germline V gene has CDR1 MGHRA and CDR2 YSYEKL. CDR3 region: CASSQDYGGTNEKLFF. The CDR3 DNA reads TGCGCCAGCAGCCAAGATTACGGGGGAACTAATGAAAAACTGTTTTTT.

This sequence joins TRBV2 and TRBJ2-7; D not certain. The CDR3 length is 13 residues. Germline V gene data show CDR1 as SNHLY and CDR2 as FYNNEI. The germline V and J ends were trimmed by 1 base and 3 bases, with 7 bases remaining between them. The CDR3 loop reads CASSEGPIYEQYF. The CDR3 nucleotides are TGTGCCAGCAGTGAAGGCCCGATCTACGAGCAGTACTTC.

This clone was counted once. The V gene is TRBV7-8, the J gene TRBJ2-1; 10 bases are a match to TRBD2. CDR3 length: 19 residues. CDR1 is SGHVS and CDR2 is FQNEAQ in the germline V gene. V shed 3 bases and J 1 base; nucleotides not matched to a gene: 12. CDR3 DNA: TGTGCCAGCAGCTTTAGGAATAGCGGGAGGTTTTTATCCTACAATGAGCAGTTCTTC. Translated: CASSFRNSGRFLSYNEQFF. Using reference TRBV7-8 and TRBJ2-1 for the parts outside the CDR3, the full variable domain is GAGVSQSPRYKVAKRGQDVALRCDPISGHVSLFWYQQALGQGPEFLTYFQNEAQLDKSGLPSDRFFAERPEGSVSTLKIQRTQQEDSAVYLCASSFRNSGRFLSYNEQFFGPGTRLTVL.

The V gene is TRBV6-5, the J gene TRBJ2-5, with D hard to call. This CDR3 has 14 residues. CDR1 is MNHEY, CDR2 SVGAGI, per germline. V lost 6 bases and J lost 4, with 15 bases in between. The CDR3 coding sequence is TGTGCCAGCAGGCCCATCGACCCGTCAGAGACCCAGTACTTC. Its translation is CASRPIDPSETQYF.

This chain links TRBV5-8 with TRBJ2-3; 9 bases are a match to TRBD1. CDR1 and CDR2 (germline): SGHTS, YDEGEE. V gave up 4 bases and J gave up 2 bases; unmatched junction bases: 8. CDR3 length: 16 amino acids. The CDR3 region has the DNA TGTGCCAGCAGCCCCGGACAGGGGCTGTACACAGATACGCAGTATTTT. Residues: CASSPGQGLYTDTQYF. Complete variable domain (other parts from reference TRBV5-8 and TRBJ2-3): EAGVTQSPTHLIKTRGQQATLRCSPISGHTSVYWYQQALGLGLQFLLWYDEGEERNRGNFPPRFSGRQFPNYSSELNVNALELEDSALYLCASSPGQGLYTDTQYFGPGTRLTVL.

The rearrangement uses TRBV14 and TRBJ2-3, with TRBD2 as a possible D gene (5 bases). This CDR3 is 16 amino acids long. Trimming took 0 bases from V and 4 from J, leaving 14 bases between them. CDR1 SGHDN and CDR2 FVKESK come from the germline V gene. The CDR3 reads CASSQDVQTTPDTQYF. Written as DNA, the CDR3 is TGTGCCAGCAGCCAAGACGTACAGACTACCCCAGATACGCAGTATTTT.

The V call is TRBV5-1, the J call TRBJ2-1; D unresolved. Germline V CDR1 and CDR2: SGHRS, YFSETQ. The V gene lost 0 bases and the J gene lost 6 bases, with 13 bases spanning the gap. CDR3 length: 15 residues. In DNA, the CDR3 is TGCGCCAGCAGCTTGGAGAGACAAGAGTCCAATGAGCAGTTCTTC. It yields the protein CASSLERQESNEQFF.

This clone was seen once. The J gene is TRBJ1-5, the V gene TRBV6-1, with a tentative D call TRBD1 (6 bases). Deletions cut 0 bases from V and 3 bases from J, with 12 bases between. This CDR3 is built from 16 residues. Per the germline V gene, CDR1 is MNHNS and CDR2 is SASEGT. The DNA of the CDR3 is TGTGCCAGCAGTGAAGCGACAGGACAGCCCAATCAGCCCCAGCATTTT. Residues: CASSEATGQPNQPQHF.

In the case of this clone: Other DNA sequences within the sample encode an identical CDR3. The genes are TRBV9 and TRBJ1-1; no definite D call. The V and J ends lost 0 bases and 4 bases respectively, with 7 bases between them. Germline assignment: CDR1 SGDLS and CDR2 YYNGEE. The CDR3 consists of 13 residues. The CDR3 reads CASSVGVGTEAFF. The CDR3 nucleotides are TGTGCCAGCAGCGTAGGGGTCGGCACTGAAGCTTTCTTT.

The chain combines TRBV29-1 with TRBJ1-1; the match to TRBD1 covers 8 bases. Germline lookup yields CDR1 SQVTM and CDR2 ANQGSEA. This CDR3 comprises 13 residues. Trimming removed 7 bases from V and 5 bases from J; junction bases left unmatched: 9. CDR3: CSGRQGSGTEAFF. The CDR3 nucleotides read TGCAGCGGAAGACAGGGGAGTGGAACTGAAGCTTTCTTT.

This clone is a singleton in its sample. This sequence joins TRBV6-5 and TRBJ1-1; 8 bases fit TRBD1. This CDR3 is built from 14 residues. Germline V gene lookup returns CDR1 MNHEY and CDR2 SVGAGI. J gave up 5 bases and V 6 bases, and 8 bases lay outside the gene matches. CDR3 region: CASSPPGGFTEAFF. The CDR3 nucleotides read TGTGCCAGCAGCCCCCCAGGGGGCTTTACTGAAGCTTTCTTT.

The rearrangement joins TRBV4-1 to TRBJ2-7; 7 bases match TRBD2. CDR1 is MGHRA, CDR2 YSYEKL, per germline. CDR3 length: 18 residues. With 0 bases clipped from V and 5 bases from J, the junction kept 16 bases outside the gene matches. The CDR3 spells CASSQEKGPGLEFDEQYF. As DNA, the CDR3 is TGCGCCAGCAGCCAAGAAAAGGGGCCAGGACTAGAATTCGACGAGCAGTACTTC.

The chain links TRBV27 to TRBJ2-7, with 7 bases aligning to TRBD2. CDR1 and CDR2 from the germline V gene are MNHEY and SMNVEV (reference sequence). V was clipped by 5 bases and J by 6 bases; unmatched bases: 16. The CDR3 contains 16 residues. The chain's CDR3 is CASSPNGAGASFEQYF. The CDR3 nucleotides read TGTGCCAGCAGTCCCAATGGGGCGGGAGCCTCGTTCGAGCAGTACTTC.

This clone appeared a single time. The chain combines TRBV28 with TRBJ2-3; the match to TRBD2 covers 12 bases. Losses at the gene ends were 5 bases for V and 4 bases for J; bases not matched to a gene: 7. CDR1 and CDR2 (germline): MDHEN, SYDVKM. The CDR3 spans 16 residues. The CDR3 protein is CASSQTSGSGSDTQYF. In DNA form, the CDR3 reads TGTGCCAGCAGTCAGACTAGCGGGAGCGGGTCAGATACGCAGTATTTT.

The CDR3 DNA follows: TGTGCCAGCAGTGAACTGGGCGGGAGGGAGGAGACCCAGTACTTC. It is translated as CASSELGGREETQYF. This chain connects TRBV2 to TRBJ2-5, with 9 bases aligning to TRBD2. Per germline, CDR1 SNHLY and CDR2 FYNNEI. The CDR3 extends over 15 amino acids. With V trimmed by 2 bases and J by 5 bases, 6 bases remained unmatched.

The chain joins TRBV27 to TRBJ2-7; 7 bases are shared with TRBD1. V dropped 5 bases and J dropped 0; count of bases not matched to a gene: 10. The CDR3 sequence is 16 residues long. CDR1 is MNHEY and CDR2 is SMNVEV in the germline V gene (reference sequence). CDR3 sequence reads: CASSPSTGWSSYEQYF. The CDR3 DNA follows: TGTGCCAGCAGTCCCTCGACAGGGTGGAGCTCCTACGAGCAGTACTTC.

The chain has TRBV13 and TRBJ2-7; D call uncertain. CDR3 length: 15 residues. Trimming removed 6 bases at V and 0 bases at J, with 15 bases between. The germline CDR1 and CDR2 sequences are PRHDT and FYEKMQ (reference sequence). The CDR3 spells CASRARAISSYEQYF. The CDR3 DNA follows: TGTGCCAGCAGGGCCAGAGCGATTAGCTCCTACGAGCAGTACTTC.

The chain joins TRBV5-1 to TRBJ2-3; D perhaps matches TRBD2 (6 bases). In germline, CDR1 is SGHRS, CDR2 YFSETQ. This CDR3 has 14 residues. The V end lost 4 bases, the J end lost 4 bases, and 13 bases lay between the germline ends. The CDR3 here is CASSPEGGADTQYF. CDR3 DNA sequence: TGCGCCAGCAGCCCGGAGGGCGGGGCAGATACGCAGTATTTT.

Regarding this clone: Other DNA sequences of this sample code for an identical CDR3. The rearrangement uses TRBV6-5 and TRBJ2-7, with D unresolved. The CDR3 consists of 11 residues. Germline CDR1 reads MNHEY; CDR2 reads SVGAGI. Trimming left V 6 bases short and J 3 bases short, with 6 bases between. CDR3 nucleotides: TGTGCCAGCAGGAGCAGCTACGAGCAGTACTTC. Residues: CASRSSYEQYF.

CDR3 region: CASTTRDGNEKLFF. CDR3 DNA: TGTGCCAGCACCACCAGGGACGGTAATGAAAAACTGTTTTTT. The gene calls are TRBV27 and TRBJ1-4, with D maybe TRBD1 (5 bases). CDR1 is MNHEY and CDR2 is SMNVEV in the germline V gene (reference sequence). V lost 7 bases to trimming and J lost 4 bases, with 13 bases between them. CDR3 length equals 14 residues.